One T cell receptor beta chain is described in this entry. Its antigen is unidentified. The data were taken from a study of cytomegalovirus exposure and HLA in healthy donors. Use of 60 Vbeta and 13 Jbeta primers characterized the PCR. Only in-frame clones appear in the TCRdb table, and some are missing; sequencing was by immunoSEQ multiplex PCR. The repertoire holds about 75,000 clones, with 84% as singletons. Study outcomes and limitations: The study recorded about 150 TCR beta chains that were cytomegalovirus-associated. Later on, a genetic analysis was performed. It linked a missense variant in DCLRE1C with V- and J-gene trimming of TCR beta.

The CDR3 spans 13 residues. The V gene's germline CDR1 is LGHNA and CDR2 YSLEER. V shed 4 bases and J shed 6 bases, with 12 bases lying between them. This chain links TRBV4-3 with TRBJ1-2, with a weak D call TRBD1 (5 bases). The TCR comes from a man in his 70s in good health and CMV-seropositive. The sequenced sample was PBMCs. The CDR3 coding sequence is TGCGCCAGCAGCCCACCTCACAGGAATGGCTACACCTTC. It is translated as CASSPPHRNGYTF.